This passage covers 13 T cell receptor beta chains from one sample sequenced in a study of CD8+CD57+ T cells in acquired aplastic anemia. The authors sequenced patients whose flow cytometry had shown CD8+CD57+ cell expansion. Profiling that covered TCR beta VDJ and CDR3 relied on genomic DNA as its template. TCRdb called the reads again in MiXCR, with one record for every CDR3 protein. The table includes 120,000 or so distinct CDR3 sequences, almost 40% detected once. Material for sequencing was sorted CD4+, CD8+, or CD8+CD57+ T cells (not recorded which) from PBMCs. The origin of the receptors is a human donor with aplastic anemia.

This clonotype was seen a few times. J is TRBJ1-2 and V is TRBV10-3; 8 bases map to TRBD1. This CDR3 has 12 amino acids. V was pared by 6 bases and J by 7 bases, with 4 bases of the junction left unmatched. Germline V gene sequence: CDR1 ENHRY, CDR2 SYGVKD. This CDR3 is CAISSGGGGYTF. The CDR3 DNA sequence: TGTGCCATCAGCTCAGGGGGCGGTGGCTACACCTTC.

The table lists this clonotype with many counts. The rearrangement uses TRBV20-1 and TRBJ2-1; TRBD2 matches at 7 bases. This CDR3 contains 14 residues. The germline V gene encodes CDR1 DFQATT and CDR2 SNEGSKA (reference sequence). The trim removed 2 bases at V and 2 bases at J, leaving 3 bases unmatched. The CDR3 DNA reads as TGCAGTGCTAGACAGCGGGGCCCCTACAATGAGCAGTTCTTC. It is translated as CSARQRGPYNEQFF.

Turning to this clonotype: A junction boundary mismatches the germline segment, possibly from a read error. CDR3 protein: CASSRRGASYNEQFF. The CDR3 nucleotides read TGTGCCAGTTCACGGCGGGGGGCTTCCTACAACGAGCAGTTCTTC. The genes are TRBV2 and TRBJ2-1; 8 bases agree with TRBD2. The CDR3 is 15 residues long. From germline, CDR1 is SNHLY and CDR2 FYNNEI.

This clonotype was counted many times. The chain couples TRBV5-1 to TRBJ1-1; 9 bases are a match to TRBD1. This CDR3 contains 14 residues. CDR1 SGHRS and CDR2 YFSETQ come from the germline V gene. V was clipped by 0 bases and J by 7 bases; unmatched bases: 4. The CDR3 nucleotides read TGCGCCAGCAGCTTGGGGACAGGGGTGGGTGAAGCTTTCTTT. Its protein is CASSLGTGVGEAFF. Variable domain in full (rest from reference TRBV5-1 and TRBJ1-1): KAGVTQTPRYLIKTRGQQVTLSCSPISGHRSVSWYQQTPGQGLQFLFEYFSETQRNKGNFPGRFSGRQFSNSRSEMNVSTLELGDSALYLCASSLGTGVGEAFFGQGTRLTVV.

Details on this clonotype: This may be a read error, as it is one base from a much larger clone. The V and J genes are TRBV5-6 and TRBJ2-3; 11 bases are a match to TRBD2. V dropped 4 bases and J dropped 10; count of bases not matched to a gene: 14. Germline CDR1 is SGHDT and CDR2 is YYEEEE. The CDR3 contains 16 residues. The CDR3 DNA follows: TGTGCCAGCAGCCCTTATAGCGGGGGGGCGACCGATGCGCAGTATTTT. Residues: CASSPYSGGATDAQYF.

V is TRBV15 and J is TRBJ2-3; the D is unclear. V was trimmed by 2 bases and J by 0 bases, leaving 9 bases between them. The CDR3 loop spans 15 amino acids. Looked up from germline, CDR1 is LNHNV and CDR2 is YYDKDF (reference sequence). The CDR3: CATSRRLSSTDTQYF. DNA for the CDR3: TGTGCCACCAGCAGACGGCTATCTAGCACAGATACGCAGTATTTT.

This clonotype was counted many times. The chain joins TRBV15 to TRBJ2-3, with TRBD2 identical over 8 bases. V lost 8 bases to trimming and J lost 12 bases; unmatched junction nucleotides: 13. Germline CDR1 reads LNHNV; CDR2 reads YYDKDF (reference sequence). The CDR3 sequence is 13 residues long. DNA of the CDR3: TGTGCCACCGCGGGGGGCGCCCGAAAGTACCAGTATTTT. Its protein is CATAGGARKYQYF.

Concerning this clonotype itself: One junction end does not reproduce the germline sequence, and a read error may be involved. This chain uses TRBV7-6 with TRBJ1-4; the D is unclear. The CDR3 covers 14 residues. Germline V gene data show CDR1 as SGHVS and CDR2 as FNYEAQ. This CDR3 reads CASSPHATNERLFF. The CDR3 nucleotides read TGTGCCAGCAGCCCGCACGCAACTAATGAAAGACTGTTTTTT. Complete variable domain (other parts from reference TRBV7-6 and TRBJ1-4): GAGVSQSPRYKVTKRGQDVALRCDPISGHVSLYWYRQALGQGPEFLTYFNYEAQQDKSGLPNDRFSAERPEGSISTLTIQRTEQRDSAMYRCASSPHATNERLFFGSGTQLSVL.

This clonotype occurred many times. The chain combines TRBV11-2 with TRBJ2-5; TRBD2 matches 10 bases. Germline CDR1 and CDR2: SGHAT and FQNNGV. The junction had 3 bases not matched to a gene; V was cut back by 5 bases and J by 3 bases. The CDR3 consists of 14 residues. This chain's CDR3 is CASSRTSGKETQYF. Here the CDR3 DNA reads TGTGCCAGCAGCCGGACTAGCGGCAAAGAGACCCAGTACTTC.

In this sample, this clonotype turned up a few times. The chain carries TRBV3-1 and TRBJ2-1, with D perhaps TRBD1 (5 bases). Per the germline V gene, CDR1 is LGHDT and CDR2 is YNNKEL (reference sequence). This CDR3 is 15 amino acids long. V lost 2 bases and J lost 4, with 12 bases in between. The CDR3 here is CASSQQGDSYNEQFF. Here the CDR3 DNA reads TGTGCCAGCAGCCAACAAGGGGATTCTTACAATGAGCAGTTCTTC.

Many counts were recorded for this clonotype. CDR3 nucleotides: TGTGCCAGCAGCATAGCCGGGACTCAAGAGACCCAGTACTTC. Amino acids: CASSIAGTQETQYF. This sequence joins TRBV11-2 and TRBJ2-5, with D possibly TRBD2 on 6 matching bases. CDR3 length equals 14 residues. In germline, CDR1 is SGHAT, CDR2 FQNNGV. V was shortened by 5 bases and J by 2 bases, with 12 bases between the two germline ends.

The chain uses TRBV29-1 and TRBJ1-1; tentative D call: TRBD1 (5 bases). CDR3 length: 11 amino acids. Trimming removed 6 bases at V and 5 bases at J, with 10 bases between. From germline, CDR1 is SQVTM and CDR2 ANQGSEA. CDR3 amino acids: CSVGTGTEAFF. The CDR3, as DNA: TGCAGCGTGGGGACGGGGACTGAAGCTTTCTTT.

This clonotype was observed many times. The chain uses TRBV7-6 and TRBJ1-1; 7 bases align to TRBD1. This CDR3 is 14 amino acids long. Germline loops: CDR1 SGHVS, CDR2 FNYEAQ. V lost 4 bases to trimming and J lost 8 bases; unmatched junction nucleotides: 10. The CDR3 DNA is TGTGCCAGCAGCTCCGCCGGGACAGTCACAGAAGCTTTCTTT. This sequence encodes CASSSAGTVTEAFF.